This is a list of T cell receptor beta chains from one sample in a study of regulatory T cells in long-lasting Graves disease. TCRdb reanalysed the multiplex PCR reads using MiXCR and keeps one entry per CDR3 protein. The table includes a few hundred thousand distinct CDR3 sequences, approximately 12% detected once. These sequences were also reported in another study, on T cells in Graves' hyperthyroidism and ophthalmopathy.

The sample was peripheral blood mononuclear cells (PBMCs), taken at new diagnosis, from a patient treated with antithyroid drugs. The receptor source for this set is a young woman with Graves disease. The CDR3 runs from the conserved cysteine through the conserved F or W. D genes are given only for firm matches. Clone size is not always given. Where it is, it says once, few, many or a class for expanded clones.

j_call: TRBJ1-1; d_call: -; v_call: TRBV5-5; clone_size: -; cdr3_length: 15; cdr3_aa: CASSWGRVSETEAFF; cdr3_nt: TGTGCCAGCAGCTGGGGGCGGGTGAGTGAAACTGAAGCTTTCTTT
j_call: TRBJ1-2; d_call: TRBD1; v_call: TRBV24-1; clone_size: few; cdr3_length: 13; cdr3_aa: CATSSITGEGYTF; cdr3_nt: TGTGCCACCAGTTCGATAACAGGGGAAGGCTACACCTTC
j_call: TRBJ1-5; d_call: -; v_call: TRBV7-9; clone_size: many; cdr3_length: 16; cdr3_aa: CASSHGGSEGNQPQHF; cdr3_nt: TGTGCCAGCAGCCACGGAGGCAGTGAGGGTAATCAGCCCCAGCATTTT
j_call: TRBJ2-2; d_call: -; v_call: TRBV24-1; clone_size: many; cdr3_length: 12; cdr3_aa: CATSGNTGELFF; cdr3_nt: TGTGCCACCAGTGGTAACACCGGGGAGCTGTTTTTT
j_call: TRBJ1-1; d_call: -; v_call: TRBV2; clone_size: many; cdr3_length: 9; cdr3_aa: CASETEAFF; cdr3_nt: TGTGCCTCGGAAACTGAAGCTTTCTTT
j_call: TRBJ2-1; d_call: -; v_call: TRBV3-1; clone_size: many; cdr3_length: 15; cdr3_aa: CASSLGFSSYNEQFF; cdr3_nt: TGTGCCAGCAGCCTCGGGTTCAGCTCCTACAATGAGCAGTTCTTC
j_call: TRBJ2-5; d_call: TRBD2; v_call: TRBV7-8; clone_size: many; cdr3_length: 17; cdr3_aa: CASSYQPGLAGIETQYF; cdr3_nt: TGTGCCAGCAGCTACCAACCGGGACTAGCGGGGATAGAGACCCAGTACTTC
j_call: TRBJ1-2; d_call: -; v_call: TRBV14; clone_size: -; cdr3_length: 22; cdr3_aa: CASSQDRGKPHQPTRRLYGYTF; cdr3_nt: TGTGCCAGCAGCCAAGATCGTGGAAAACCCCACCAACCCACGAGACGGCTTTATGGCTACACCTTC
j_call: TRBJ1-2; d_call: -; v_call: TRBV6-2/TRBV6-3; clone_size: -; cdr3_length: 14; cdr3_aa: CASSPAARGNGYTF; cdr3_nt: TGTGCCAGCAGTCCCGCCGCCCGTGGAAATGGCTACACCTTC
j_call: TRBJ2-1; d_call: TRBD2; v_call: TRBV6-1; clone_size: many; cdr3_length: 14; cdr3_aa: CASRQGLVLGEQFF; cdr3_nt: TGTGCCAGCAGACAGGGACTAGTACTTGGTGAGCAGTTCTTC
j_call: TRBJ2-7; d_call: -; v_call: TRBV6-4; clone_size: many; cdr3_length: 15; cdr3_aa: CASSYSMVLSYEQYF; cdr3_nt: TGTGCCAGCAGTTACTCGATGGTCCTATCCTACGAGCAGTACTTC
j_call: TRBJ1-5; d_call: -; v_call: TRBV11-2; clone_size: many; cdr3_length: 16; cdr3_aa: CASSRRGDITNQPQHF; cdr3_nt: TGTGCCAGCAGCCGACGAGGGGACATAACTAATCAGCCCCAGCATTTT
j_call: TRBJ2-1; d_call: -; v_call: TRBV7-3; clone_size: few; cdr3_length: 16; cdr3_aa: CASSLNGGGLANEQSF; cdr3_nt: TGTGCCAGCAGCTTAAATGGCGGGGGCTTAGCCAATGAGCAGTCCTTC
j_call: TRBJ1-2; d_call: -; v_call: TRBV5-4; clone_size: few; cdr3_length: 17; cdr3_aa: CASSLSLEVIGSYGYTF; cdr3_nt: TGTGCCAGCAGCTTGTCTTTAGAGGTTATAGGGTCCTATGGCTACACCTTC
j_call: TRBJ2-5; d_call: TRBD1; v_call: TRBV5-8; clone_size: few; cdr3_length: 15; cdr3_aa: CASWGRDRVLETQYF; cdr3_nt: TGTGCCAGCTGGGGACGGGACAGGGTATTGGAGACCCAGTACTTC
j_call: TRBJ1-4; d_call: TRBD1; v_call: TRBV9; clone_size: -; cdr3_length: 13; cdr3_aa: CASKGQNVEKLFF; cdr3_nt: TGTGCCAGCAAGGGACAGAATGTTGAAAAACTGTTTTTT
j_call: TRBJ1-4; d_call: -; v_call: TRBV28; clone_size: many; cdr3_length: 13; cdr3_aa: CASSYLEAEKLFF; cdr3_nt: TGTGCCAGCAGTTACTTGGAGGCGGAAAAACTGTTTTTT
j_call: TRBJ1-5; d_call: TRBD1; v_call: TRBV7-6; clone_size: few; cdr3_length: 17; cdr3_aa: CASSPGLDRAGGQPQHF; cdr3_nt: TGTGCCAGCAGCCCCGGACTCGACAGGGCTGGGGGTCAGCCCCAGCATTTT
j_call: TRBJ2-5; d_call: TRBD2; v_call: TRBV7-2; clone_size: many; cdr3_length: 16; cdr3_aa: CASSLSLAGFQETQYF; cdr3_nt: TGTGCCAGCAGCTTAAGTCTAGCGGGGTTCCAAGAGACCCAGTACTTC
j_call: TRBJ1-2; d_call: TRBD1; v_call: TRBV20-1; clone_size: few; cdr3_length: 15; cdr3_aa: CSATDPAGTAHGYTF; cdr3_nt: TGCAGTGCCACCGATCCCGCAGGGACAGCGCATGGCTACACCTTC
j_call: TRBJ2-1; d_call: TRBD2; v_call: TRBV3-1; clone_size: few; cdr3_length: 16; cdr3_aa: CASSQQTRTSGGGKFF; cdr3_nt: TGTGCCAGCAGCCAACAAACCCGGACTAGCGGGGGCGGGAAGTTCTTC
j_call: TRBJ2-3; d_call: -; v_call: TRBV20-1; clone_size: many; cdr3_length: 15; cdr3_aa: CSASGGTTITDTQYF; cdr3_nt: TGCAGTGCTAGTGGTGGGACAACGATCACAGATACGCAGTATTTT
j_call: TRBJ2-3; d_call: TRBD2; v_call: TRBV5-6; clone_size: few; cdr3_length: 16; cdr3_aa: CASSFLRGGVSDTQYF; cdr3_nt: TGTGCCAGCAGCTTTCTGCGCGGGGGGGTATCGGATACGCAGTATTTT
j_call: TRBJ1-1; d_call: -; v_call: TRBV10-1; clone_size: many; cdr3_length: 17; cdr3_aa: CASSEFSPAEGMTEAFF; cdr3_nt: TGCGCCAGCAGTGAGTTCTCCCCGGCGGAGGGAATGACTGAAGCTTTCTTT
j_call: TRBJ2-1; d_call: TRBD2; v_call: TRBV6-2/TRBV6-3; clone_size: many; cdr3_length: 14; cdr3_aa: CASKLAGGYNEQFF; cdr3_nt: TGTGCCAGCAAACTAGCGGGAGGGTACAATGAGCAGTTCTTC
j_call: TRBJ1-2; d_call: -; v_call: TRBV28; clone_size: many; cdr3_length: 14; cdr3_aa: CASSSKDGGYGYTF; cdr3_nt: TGTGCCAGCAGTTCCAAGGACGGCGGTTATGGCTACACCTTC
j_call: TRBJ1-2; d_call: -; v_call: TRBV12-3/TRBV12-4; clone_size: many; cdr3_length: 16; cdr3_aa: CASRPSGQATNYGYTF; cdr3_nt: TGTGCCAGCAGACCCTCTGGGCAGGCCACTAACTATGGCTACACCTTC
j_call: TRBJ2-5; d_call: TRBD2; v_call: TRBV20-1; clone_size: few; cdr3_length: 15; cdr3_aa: CSSSRAGGKIETQYF; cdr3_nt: TGCAGTTCTTCCCGGGCGGGAGGAAAAATAGAGACCCAGTACTTC
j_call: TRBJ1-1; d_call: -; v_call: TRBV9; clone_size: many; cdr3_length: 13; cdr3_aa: CASSVKETAEAFF; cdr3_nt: TGTGCCAGCAGCGTAAAAGAGACAGCTGAAGCTTTCTTT
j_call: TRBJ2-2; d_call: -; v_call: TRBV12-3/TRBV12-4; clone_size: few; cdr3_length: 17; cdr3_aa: CASSFYGDFWNTGGLFF; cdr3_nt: TGTGCCAGCAGTTTCTACGGTGACTTTTGGAACACCGGGGGGCTGTTTTTT